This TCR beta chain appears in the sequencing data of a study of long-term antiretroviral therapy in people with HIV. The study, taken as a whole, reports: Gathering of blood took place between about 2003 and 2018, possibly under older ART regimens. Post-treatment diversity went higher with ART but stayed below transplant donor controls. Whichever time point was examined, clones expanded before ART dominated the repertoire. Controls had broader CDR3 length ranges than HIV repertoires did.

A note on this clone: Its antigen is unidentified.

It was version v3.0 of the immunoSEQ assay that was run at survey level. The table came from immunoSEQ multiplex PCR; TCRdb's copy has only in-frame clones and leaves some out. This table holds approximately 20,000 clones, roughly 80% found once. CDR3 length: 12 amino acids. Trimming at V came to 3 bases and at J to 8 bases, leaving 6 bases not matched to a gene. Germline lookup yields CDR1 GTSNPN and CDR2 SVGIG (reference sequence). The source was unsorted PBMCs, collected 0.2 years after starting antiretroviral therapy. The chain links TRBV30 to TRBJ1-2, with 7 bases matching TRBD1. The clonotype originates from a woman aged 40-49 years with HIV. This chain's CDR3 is CAWSPGTAGYTF. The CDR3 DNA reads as TGTGCCTGGAGCCCCGGGACAGCCGGCTACACCTTC.